This is a list of T cell receptor beta chains from one sample in a study of OX40 agonist ivuxolimab in advanced cancers. Generated by immunoSEQ multiplex PCR, the TCRdb table keeps only in-frame clones and is missing some. Here the sample spans fewer than 60,000 clones, approximately 80% being singletons. The sequences come from CD4+ or CD8+ T cells sorted from blood, collected in a trial of the OX40 agonist ivuxolimab. The receptors shown here come from an adult with an advanced solid tumor such as melanoma, head and neck, liver or kidney cancer. Both conserved end residues are trimmed from each CDR3. Each record gives: clone size, J gene, V gene, CDR3 protein. Clone size is stated in some rows and not others, as once, few, many or a class when expanded.

clone size: .; J gene: TRBJ2-7; V gene: TRBV15; CDR3 protein: ATSRGTGWGYEQY
clone size: .; J gene: TRBJ1-1; V gene: TRBV2; CDR3 protein: ASSGGGAQYMNTEAF
clone size: .; J gene: TRBJ1-1; V gene: TRBV9; CDR3 protein: ASSATGSTEAF
clone size: .; J gene: TRBJ2-5; V gene: TRBV2; CDR3 protein: ASSRTVQETQY
clone size: .; J gene: TRBJ1-5; V gene: TRBV28; CDR3 protein: ASRHGIGNQPQH
clone size: .; J gene: TRBJ1-2; V gene: TRBV7-2; CDR3 protein: ASSLTQGRGYT
clone size: .; J gene: TRBJ1-4; V gene: TRBV30; CDR3 protein: AWSKGEGEKLF
clone size: .; J gene: TRBJ2-4; V gene: TRBV19; CDR3 protein: ASSPGTGKAKNIQY
clone size: .; J gene: TRBJ1-2; V gene: TRBV11-2; CDR3 protein: ASSVGLEGLPSNYGYT
clone size: few; J gene: TRBJ1-1; V gene: TRBV6-1; CDR3 protein: ASSPGGATEAF
clone size: .; J gene: TRBJ2-5; V gene: TRBV5-8; CDR3 protein: ASSWILIQETQY